Shown below are 14 T cell receptor beta chains from a single sample sequenced in a study of CD8 T cells in ankylosing spondylitis. MiXCR was run by TCRdb on the 5' RACE reads, yielding one entry per CDR3 protein. This sample has just over 150,000 distinct CDR3 sequences, with about 16% found just once. The sequenced material came from blood, either unsorted or a sorted T cell fraction (not recorded which). The receptors stem from a male donor with ankylosing spondylitis or in good health (not recorded which).

Turning to this clonotype: A much larger clone differs by one base, so this may be a read error. The V and J genes are TRBV5-1 and TRBJ2-7; 9 positions agree with TRBD1. The germline gives CDR1 SGHRS, CDR2 YFSETQ. V was clipped by 1 base and J by 6 bases; unmatched bases: 5. This CDR3 contains 14 residues. The DNA of the CDR3 is TGCGCCAGCAGCTTGACAGGGGGCCAGGGCGAGCAGTACTTC. Its translation is CASSLTGGQGEQYF.

This clonotype showed up many times. J is TRBJ1-2 and V is TRBV28; 7 bases match TRBD1. From germline, CDR1 is MDHEN and CDR2 SYDVKM. CDR3 length: 12 residues. Trimming removed 9 bases from V and 4 bases from J; junction bases left unmatched: 5. CDR3 bases: TGTGCCAGTCAGACAGGGAGCTATGGCTACACCTTC. Residues: CASQTGSYGYTF.

This clonotype has at least ten counts. This chain uses TRBV29-1 with TRBJ1-1; no firm D call. Germline CDR1 and CDR2: SQVTM and ANQGSEA. CDR3 size: 11 residues. CDR3 residues: CSGRIMTEAFF. In DNA form, the CDR3 reads TGCAGTGGACGGATAATGACTGAAGCTTTCTTT. Supplemented by reference TRBV29-1 and TRBJ1-1, the full variable domain reads SAVISQKPSRDICQRGTSLTIQCQVDSQVTMMFWYRQQPGQSLTLIATANQGSEATYESGFVIDKFPISRPNLTFSTLTVSNMSPEDSSIYLCSGRIMTEAFFGQGTRLTVV.

This chain connects TRBV29-1 to TRBJ2-5; TRBD1 agrees at 8 bases. Germline CDR1 is SQVTM and CDR2 is ANQGSEA. The CDR3 consists of 15 residues. The J segment lost 2 bases and the V segment lost 7 bases, leaving 12 bases of the junction unmatched. The CDR3: CSALWRDRPQETQYF. The CDR3 region has the DNA TGCAGCGCCCTATGGCGGGACAGGCCTCAAGAGACCCAGTACTTC.

This clonotype was seen many times. J is TRBJ1-2 and V is TRBV5-1, with 10 nucleotides matching TRBD1. The CDR3 consists of 15 residues. J was trimmed by 4 bases and V by 4 bases; bases with no gene match: 7. Germline CDR1 reads SGHRS; CDR2 reads YFSETQ. The CDR3: CASSASTGGGYGYTF. In nucleotides, the CDR3 is TGCGCCAGCAGCGCTTCGACAGGGGGCGGCTATGGCTACACCTTC.

This chain uses TRBV6-2 or TRBV6-3 with TRBJ2-2; D remains ambiguous. This CDR3 is 14 amino acids long. The germline V gene has CDR1 MNHEY and CDR2 SVGEGT. V lost 6 bases to trimming and J lost 3 bases, with 11 bases between them. This CDR3 is CASSRTLDTGELFF. In DNA, the CDR3 is TGTGCCAGCAGCCGGACCTTAGACACCGGGGAGCTGTTTTTT.

In its sample, this clonotype was seen a few times. The chain joins TRBV28 to TRBJ2-1, with 12 bases identical to TRBD2. Germline assignment: CDR1 MDHEN and CDR2 SYDVKM. V dropped 4 bases and J dropped 5; count of bases not matched to a gene: 3. The CDR3 length is 15 residues. DNA of the CDR3: TGTGCCAGCAGTTGGGGACTAGCGGGTAACAATGAGCAGTTCTTC. Amino acid sequence: CASSWGLAGNNEQFF.

This clonotype occurred a few times. The chain has TRBV7-7 and TRBJ2-5, with D maybe TRBD2 (5 bases). CDR1 is SSHAT and CDR2 is FNYEAQ in the germline V gene (reference sequence). CDR3 length: 13 amino acids. The germline V and J ends were trimmed by 4 bases and 5 bases, with 11 bases remaining between them. Written as DNA, the CDR3 is TGTGCCAGCAGCTCGGAGCTAGCCGAGACCCAGTACTTC. Translated: CASSSELAETQYF.

This clonotype appeared many times. This chain connects TRBV29-1 to TRBJ1-1; the match to TRBD1 covers 7 bases. CDR3 length equals 13 residues. Unmatched junction bases numbered 8, after V lost 6 bases and J lost 4 bases. CDR1 and CDR2 (germline): SQVTM, ANQGSEA. CDR3 coding DNA: TGCAGCGTGACACCCAGGGGGTTCACTGAAGCTTTCTTT. Translated: CSVTPRGFTEAFF.

About this clonotype itself: It may be a read error: a sequence one base away is much more abundant. As the CDR3 is not closed by the conserved phenylalanine or tryptophan, this likely results from a read error. The limits of the CDR3 on the DNA are not certain, so only TCRdb's listed CDR3 is given. The chain recombines TRBV25-1 with TRBJ1-1. From germline, CDR1 is MGHDK and CDR2 SYGVNS. Counting both end residues, the CDR3 totals 8 amino acids. This CDR3 is CASSATQI.

As concerns this clonotype: This may stem from a read error, because a much larger clone lies one nucleotide away. This chain uses TRBV30 with TRBJ2-2; D perhaps matches TRBD1 (6 bases). The CDR3 length is 13 residues. Germline CDR1 and CDR2: GTSNPN and SVGIG (reference sequence). Trimming removed 1 base from V and 4 bases from J, with 7 bases in between. CDR3 in DNA: TGTGCCTGGAGTGGGACAGTCACCGGGGAGCTGTTTTTT. It yields the protein CAWSGTVTGELFF. The full variable domain, with the rest looked up from reference TRBV30 and TRBJ2-2, is SQTIHQWPATLVQPVGSPLSLECTVEGTSNPNLYWYRQAAGRGLQLLFYSVGIGQISSEVPQNLSASRPQDRQFILSSKKLLLSDSGFYLCAWSGTVTGELFFGEGSRLTVL.

This clonotype has a handful of counts. The genes are TRBV18 and TRBJ1-1, with D unclear. V lost 2 bases and J 0 bases, leaving 4 bases between the germline ends. This CDR3 region has 13 residues. Germline lookup yields CDR1 KGHSH and CDR2 LQKENI. DNA for the CDR3: TGTGCCAGCTCACCAAAGTTGAACACTGAAGCTTTCTTT. It encodes CASSPKLNTEAFF.

The rearrangement links TRBV5-1 to TRBJ2-1; 9 bases are shared with TRBD2. With V trimmed by 4 bases and J by 5 bases, 13 bases remained unmatched. This CDR3 region has 17 residues. The germline gives CDR1 SGHRS, CDR2 YFSETQ. The CDR3 bases are TGCGCCAGCAGCCCGGCGACTAGCGGCACATCACACAATGAGCAGTTCTTC. Protein sequence: CASSPATSGTSHNEQFF.

This clonotype was counted at least ten times. This chain links TRBV29-1 with TRBJ1-1, with D hard to call. CDR1 is SQVTM, CDR2 ANQGSEA, per germline. The CDR3 spans 15 residues. Between the trimmed V and J ends, which lost 4 bases and 4 bases, there was a span of 19 bases. The CDR3 DNA reads TGCAGCGTTGGGCGTGGGTGGGTAGTGGGCACTGAAGCTTTCTTT. Its protein product is CSVGRGWVVGTEAFF.